Listed below are T cell receptor beta chains from one sample, sequenced in a study of blood T cell repertoires in COVID-19. Sequencing used immunoSEQ multiplex PCR; TCRdb keeps in-frame clones, though not all of them. The repertoire holds some 200,000 clones, with approximately 85% as singletons. The sample taken for sequencing was peripheral blood. These receptors were obtained from a man aged 45-65 years who had recovered from COVID-19. The CDR3 runs from the conserved cysteine through the conserved F or W. Fields, in order: V gene, J gene, clone size, D gene, CDR3 DNA, CDR3 protein. D genes are given only for firm matches. Where a row states a size, it is once, few, many or the class of an expanded clone; other rows omit it.

>TRBV27|TRBJ2-1|.|TRBD1
TGTGCCAGCAGTCCGGGACAGGGTGGGAATGAGCAGTTCTTC
CASSPGQGGNEQFF
>TRBV5-4|TRBJ1-1|.|.
TGTGCCAGCAGCTTTAAATCTGAAGCTTTCTTT
CASSFKSEAFF
>TRBV4-1|TRBJ1-5|.|TRBD1
TGCGCCAGCAGCCTACAGGGGAGCAATCAGCCCCAGCATTTT
CASSLQGSNQPQHF
>TRBV5-4|TRBJ1-3|.|TRBD1
TGTGCCAGCAGCTGGGGGACAGAATCTGGAAACACCATATATTTT
CASSWGTESGNTIYF
>TRBV19|TRBJ1-5|once|.
TGTGCCAGTAATACCCCCGGGAGCAATCAGCCCCAGCATTTT
CASNTPGSNQPQHF
>TRBV21-1|TRBJ2-5|.|.
TGTGCCAGCAGCAGTGGACTAGCGGGAGGCCCAGAGACCCAGTACTTC
CASSSGLAGGPETQYF
>TRBV13|TRBJ2-7|.|TRBD2
TGTGCCAGCAGCTTTGGCGAGCGGGACCTCGAGCAGTACTTC
CASSFGERDLEQYF
>TRBV5-1|TRBJ2-7|.|TRBD2
TGCGCCAGCAGCTTGACCAGCGGGAATCGGGAGCAGTACTTC
CASSLTSGNREQYF
>TRBV5-1|TRBJ2-5|.|.
TGCGCCAGCAGCTGGGCAGACCTCGACCAAGAGACCCAGTACTTC
CASSWADLDQETQYF
>TRBV28|TRBJ2-7|.|TRBD2
TGTGCCAGCAACAAGGGAGGGTCCTCCTACGAGCAGTACTTC
CASNKGGSSYEQYF
>TRBV11-3|TRBJ2-1|.|TRBD1
TGTGCCAGCAGCTTAGGGTGGTCAGGGGGTAGCGACGAGCAGTTCTTC
CASSLGWSGGSDEQFF
>TRBV27|TRBJ2-3|.|.
TGTGCCAGCAGTTTTGGGGCGGGAACGCAGTATTTT
CASSFGAGTQYF
>TRBV15|TRBJ1-2|.|TRBD1
TGTGCCACCAGCAGAGGACAGGGGAATTATGGCTACACCTTC
CATSRGQGNYGYTF
>TRBV29-1|TRBJ2-7|.|.
TGCAGCGTTGCGACTGATTCCTACGAGCAGTACTTC
CSVATDSYEQYF
>TRBV7-9|TRBJ2-2|.|TRBD2
TGTGCCAGCAGCATCAGACTAGCAGGCACCGGGGAGCTGTTTTTT
CASSIRLAGTGELFF
>TRBV28|TRBJ1-6|.|.
TGTGCCAGCAGGGGCGCGAGCTCCTATAATTCACCCCTCCACTTT
CASRGASSYNSPLHF
>TRBV4-1|TRBJ1-5|.|.
TGCGCCAGCAGCCAAGAAGGGGGATCTCATAGCAATCAGCCCCAGCATTTT
CASSQEGGSHSNQPQHF
>TRBV29-1|TRBJ2-3|.|.
TGCAGCGTTGTAACAGACACAGATACGCAGTATTTT
CSVVTDTDTQYF
>TRBV10-1|TRBJ2-6|.|.
TGCGCCAGTAGCGTGGCTGGGGCCAACGTCCTGACTTTC
CASSVAGANVLTF
>TRBV28|TRBJ2-7|.|.
TGTGCCAGCAGTTTAAATTCTTACGAGCAGTACTTC
CASSLNSYEQYF
>TRBV2|TRBJ2-7|.|TRBD2
TGTGCCAGCAGTGAAAACGGACTAGCGGGAGCCGAGCAGTACTTC
CASSENGLAGAEQYF
>TRBV2|TRBJ1-2|.|.
TGTGCCAGCAGTGAAATGGAGGACTATGGCTACACCTTC
CASSEMEDYGYTF
>TRBV6-5|TRBJ2-7|.|.
TGTGCCAGCAGTTATAACGCCAGGGACGAGCAGTACTTC
CASSYNARDEQYF
>TRBV6-5|TRBJ2-7|.|.
TGTGCCAGCAGTCTAAGGGGATACGAGCAGTACTTC
CASSLRGYEQYF
>TRBV7-2|TRBJ2-7|.|.
TGTGCCAGCAGCTTAAGGATGGCACAGGGTATGTACGAGCAGTACTTC
CASSLRMAQGMYEQYF
>TRBV6-5|TRBJ2-7|.|.
TGTGCCAGCAGCCGGAACAGGGACCACTCCTACGAGCAGTACTTC
CASSRNRDHSYEQYF
>TRBV5-1|TRBJ1-2|.|TRBD1
TGCGCCAGCAGCTTAGGGGACAGGGGGACCTATGGCTACACCTTC
CASSLGDRGTYGYTF